The 22 T cell receptor beta chains below come from one sample, sequenced in a study of control samples from healthy donors and cancer patients. The data were produced by immunoSEQ multiplex PCR, yet TCRdb's version contains in-frame clones alone and is incomplete. The sample holds approximately 120,000 clones, over 80% seen once. The sequenced sample was PBMCs. Receptors originate from a man older than 75 with head and neck cancer.

The chain joins TRBV5-4 to TRBJ2-7; a weak D match, TRBD1 (6 bases). This CDR3 has 14 amino acids. Trimming cost V 2 bases and J 6 bases, with 15 bases left between them. The germline V gene has CDR1 SGHNT and CDR2 YYREEE (reference sequence). In DNA form, the CDR3 reads TGTGCCAGCAGCTTATACCAGGGGTCTGGCGAGCAGTACTTC. Protein product: CASSLYQGSGEQYF.

The chain joins TRBV4-1 to TRBJ1-3, with D unresolved. The CDR3 spans 16 residues. CDR1 MGHRA and CDR2 YSYEKL come from the germline V gene. Trimming took 4 bases from V and 0 from J, leaving 13 bases between them. The CDR3 loop is CASSPPTLVSGNTIYF. The CDR3 DNA is TGCGCCAGCAGCCCGCCGACACTAGTCTCTGGAAACACCATATATTTT.

V is TRBV2 and J is TRBJ1-6; perhaps TRBD1 as D (5 bases). Trimming left V 5 bases short and J 10 bases short, with 21 bases between. The germline V gene has CDR1 SNHLY and CDR2 FYNNEI. The CDR3 has 16 amino acids. The CDR3 loop reads CASSLFQGFGESPLHF. Written as DNA, the CDR3 is TGTGCCAGCAGTCTATTTCAGGGCTTTGGGGAATCACCCCTCCACTTT. The full variable domain, with the rest looked up from reference TRBV2 and TRBJ1-6, is EPEVTQTPSHQVTQMGQEVILRCVPISNHLYFYWYRQILGQKVEFLVSFYNNEISEKSEIFDDQFSVERPDGSNFTLKIRSTKLEDSAMYFCASSLFQGFGESPLHFGNGTRLTVT.

Only one count was recorded for this clone. V is TRBV5-1 and J is TRBJ1-2; D is unresolved. The CDR3 length is 14 residues. Germline assignment: CDR1 SGHRS and CDR2 YFSETQ. Between the trimmed V and J ends, which lost 4 bases and 5 bases, there was a span of 15 bases. CDR3 in amino acids: CASSPPGEWYGYTF. The CDR3 DNA reads TGCGCCAGCAGCCCGCCGGGAGAATGGTATGGCTACACCTTC.

The chain is built from TRBV7-9 and TRBJ2-1; a possible D gene is TRBD2 (6 bases). The germline V gene encodes CDR1 SEHNR and CDR2 FQNEAQ (reference sequence). The CDR3 totals 17 residues. Trimming removed 3 bases at V and 0 bases at J, with 15 bases between. DNA for the CDR3: TGTGCCAGCAGCTTTGTTGGCGGGATTTACTCCTACAATGAGCAGTTCTTC. It codes for CASSFVGGIYSYNEQFF.

The V gene is TRBV15, the J gene TRBJ2-2; 9 bases are a match to TRBD1. The CDR3 has 16 residues. Germline V gene lookup returns CDR1 LNHNV and CDR2 YYDKDF (reference sequence). V shed 5 bases, J shed 4 bases, and the junction held 8 bases outside the gene matches. The CDR3 spells CATSPNRGLFTGELFF. The CDR3 nucleotides read TGTGCCACCAGCCCCAACAGGGGGCTGTTCACCGGGGAGCTGTTTTTT.

The chain has TRBV5-8 and TRBJ2-3; TRBD1 matches at 8 bases. The CDR3 spans 14 residues. The V segment lost 4 bases and the J segment 1 base; nucleotides outside the gene matches: 2. Germline CDR1 SGHTS, CDR2 YDEGEE. The CDR3 nucleotides read TGTGCCAGCAGCGGGGACAGGCGCACAGATACGCAGTATTTT. Protein sequence: CASSGDRRTDTQYF.

CDR3 nucleotide sequence: TGTGCCACCAGCATTGACGCTTCCACTGAAGCTTTCTTT. Translating it yields CATSIDASTEAFF. The chain is built from TRBV15 and TRBJ1-1; D remains ambiguous. CDR1 is LNHNV, CDR2 YYDKDF, per germline (reference sequence). The V end lost 4 bases, the J end lost 4 bases, and 10 bases lay between the germline ends. CDR3 length: 13 residues.

The rearrangement uses TRBV24-1 and TRBJ2-2; 15 nucleotides align to TRBD2. This CDR3 is 19 amino acids long. With V trimmed by 2 bases and J by 3 bases, 6 bases remained unmatched. Germline V CDR1 and CDR2: KGHDR, SFDVKD. The CDR3 DNA follows: TGTGCCACCAGTGATTCGGGACTAGCGGGAGGCAGGTACACCGGGGAGCTGTTTTTT. Translating it yields CATSDSGLAGGRYTGELFF.

The chain has TRBV2 and TRBJ2-5; D might be TRBD1 or TRBD2, each matching 5 bases. The V end lost 8 bases, the J end lost 5 bases, and 21 bases lay between the germline ends. This CDR3 region has 15 residues. From germline, CDR1 is SNHLY and CDR2 FYNNEI. CDR3 nucleotides: TGTGCCAGCTCTCGAGGGGACCGGGGCGGGGAGACCCAGTACTTC. The encoded protein is CASSRGDRGGETQYF.

V gene TRBV19 combines with J gene TRBJ1-1; no firm D call. CDR1 and CDR2 (germline): LNHDA, SQIVND (reference sequence). Between the trimmed V and J ends, which lost 4 bases and 1 base, there was a span of 10 bases. The CDR3 runs 14 residues. CDR3 bases: TGTGCCAGTAGTACCCCCCACAGGAACACTGAAGCTTTCTTT. Protein sequence: CASSTPHRNTEAFF.

This sequence joins TRBV9 and TRBJ1-2; D not certain. Germline V gene sequence: CDR1 SGDLS, CDR2 YYNGEE. The CDR3 has 14 residues. V was cut by 0 bases and J by 8 bases, with 14 bases left in between. CDR3 sequence reads: CASSVDGHLGGYTF. The CDR3 nucleotides are TGTGCCAGCAGCGTAGATGGTCACCTCGGGGGCTACACCTTC.

The chain links TRBV5-1 to TRBJ2-3; 10 positions agree with TRBD2. V dropped 0 bases and J dropped 5; count of bases not matched to a gene: 9. The length of the CDR3 is 17 residues. Germline V gives CDR1 SGHRS, CDR2 YFSETQ. As DNA, the CDR3 is TGCGCCAGCAGCTTGGGCAGCGGGGGGGCTTGGGAAGATACGCAGTATTTT. As protein: CASSLGSGGAWEDTQYF.

This clone showed up just once. The rearrangement uses TRBV7-2 and TRBJ1-2; perhaps TRBD1 as D (5 bases). CDR1 and CDR2 from the germline V gene are SGHTA and FQGNSA. The CDR3 is made up of 15 amino acids. V lost 2 bases and J lost 5, with 15 bases in between. The CDR3 reads CASSLHTQGPYGYTF. For the CDR3, the DNA is TGTGCCAGCAGCTTACATACGCAGGGTCCTTATGGCTACACCTTC.

The V and J genes are TRBV19 and TRBJ2-3; tentative D call: TRBD2 (5 bases). Per germline, CDR1 LNHDA and CDR2 SQIVND (reference sequence). This CDR3 contains 15 residues. V was cut by 1 base and J by 0 bases, with 8 bases left in between. The CDR3 DNA sequence: TGTGCCAGTAGTATAGGCGGGCCTAGCACAGATACGCAGTATTTT. Amino acid sequence: CASSIGGPSTDTQYF.

The chain employs TRBV7-9 and TRBJ1-6, with D possibly TRBD1 on 6 matching bases. V was trimmed by 3 bases and J by 5 bases, leaving 11 bases between them. The CDR3 has 15 amino acids. Per the germline V gene, CDR1 is SEHNR and CDR2 is FQNEAQ (reference sequence). CDR3 sequence: CASSFWDIDNSPLHF. The CDR3 DNA reads as TGTGCCAGCAGCTTCTGGGACATTGATAATTCACCCCTCCACTTT.

The J gene is TRBJ2-7, the V gene TRBV19; possibly TRBD1 for D (6 bases). The germline CDR1 and CDR2 sequences are LNHDA and SQIVND (reference sequence). Trimming took off 5 bases at V and 3 bases at J, with 14 bases between the two ends. This CDR3 contains 14 residues. The CDR3 here is CASSRRRGYYEQYF. CDR3 in DNA: TGTGCCAGTAGTCGCCGCAGGGGATACTACGAGCAGTACTTC.

V gene TRBV29-1 combines with J gene TRBJ1-1, with D hard to call. Germline CDR1 reads SQVTM; CDR2 reads ANQGSEA. Trimming pared 1 base from V and 3 bases from J, leaving 12 bases between. CDR3 size: 14 residues. Here the CDR3 reads CSVEGGFEDTEAFF. CDR3 sequence (DNA): TGCAGCGTTGAAGGGGGTTTCGAGGACACTGAAGCTTTCTTT.

V and J are TRBV5-1 and TRBJ2-5; TRBD2 aligns across 11 bases. The junction had 9 bases not matched to a gene; V was cut back by 0 bases and J by 2 bases. This CDR3 has 18 residues. Germline assignment: CDR1 SGHRS and CDR2 YFSETQ. CDR3 sequence: CASSLDPHRLAGQETQYF. CDR3 DNA sequence: TGCGCCAGCAGCTTGGACCCCCATAGACTAGCGGGACAAGAGACCCAGTACTTC.

The gene calls are TRBV7-6 and TRBJ1-5; D gene uncertain. The CDR3 is made up of 13 amino acids. Germline CDR1 SGHVS, CDR2 FNYEAQ. Deletions cut 5 bases from V and 2 bases from J, with 7 bases between. CDR3 region: CASSLRGNQPQHF. The CDR3 DNA sequence: TGTGCCAGCAGCCTGAGGGGCAATCAGCCCCAGCATTTT.

This chain uses TRBV6-4 with TRBJ1-6, with 8 nucleotides matching TRBD1. This CDR3 contains 16 residues. Germline-derived CDR1 and CDR2 are MRHNA and SNTAGT. V lost 5 bases, J lost 3 bases, and 6 bases stayed unmatched. The CDR3: CASSPQGAIYNSPLHF. DNA for the CDR3: TGTGCCAGCAGTCCGCAGGGGGCAATCTATAATTCACCCCTCCACTTT.

The V and J genes are TRBV19 and TRBJ2-5; TRBD2 aligns across 8 bases. Trimming removed 5 bases from V and 5 bases from J; junction bases left unmatched: 10. Germline V gives CDR1 LNHDA, CDR2 SQIVND (reference sequence). This CDR3 region has 15 residues. The CDR3 DNA sequence: TGTGCCAGTAGTCCCACGGGACTAGTGAAGGAGACCCAGTACTTC. It translates to CASSPTGLVKETQYF. Based on the CDR3 plus reference TRBV19 and TRBJ2-5, the full variable domain is DGGITQSPKYLFRKEGQNVTLSCEQNLNHDAMYWYRQDPGQGLRLIYYSQIVNDFQKGDIAEGYSVSREKKESFPLTVTSAQKNPTAFYLCASSPTGLVKETQYFGPGTRLLVL.